This paragraph reports one TCR beta chain. The antigen is not known. The donors were adults (healthy and HIV-negative) with no recent acute infections or vaccinations. This sample was included in a study of shared clonotypes between healthy human individuals. Whole-study results and caveats: Few donors limited the genetic and exposure-history diversity represented.

The CDR3 has 17 amino acids. From germline, CDR1 is MDHEN and CDR2 SYDVKM. With V trimmed by 4 bases and J by 5 bases, 9 bases remained unmatched. At a deep level, the assay was run. The quantity of DNA used in unsorted PBMC replicate PCRs was approximately 300 ng, corresponding to 30,000 or so T cell genomes. Some clones are missing from TCRdb's copy, which holds only in-frame ones; the method was immunoSEQ multiplex PCR. The table lists about 500,000 clones, roughly four fifths of them singletons, with 9.5% to 15% in the top ten. This receptor was taken from a woman aged 40 to 50 in good health. Some clones in this sample may be carry-over from other donors' samples. The V call is TRBV28, the J call TRBJ1-5, with 12 bases fitting TRBD1. Sequencing was done on a sample of PBMCs. CDR3 DNA: TGTGCCAGCAGTTACTCGGGACAGGGGGCAATGTATCAGCCCCAGCATTTT. It translates to CASSYSGQGAMYQPQHF.